This T cell receptor (beta chain) emerged from a study of cytomegalovirus exposure and HLA in healthy donors. Study summary: The 120 validation repertoires were produced on the same platform as the 550 to 750 repertoires of the first cohort. This was reported in a later analysis.

The CDR3 covers 11 residues. With V trimmed by 8 bases and J by 10 bases, 5 bases remained unmatched. Germline lookup yields CDR1 SNHLY and CDR2 FYNNEI. Clones were read by immunoSEQ multiplex PCR, and TCRdb kept only the in-frame ones, dropping some. This table holds 220,000 or so clones, over 70% found once. The rearrangement joins TRBV2 to TRBJ2-3; 8 bases match TRBD1. The sample taken for sequencing was PBMCs. The clonotype was recovered from a woman under 40 in good health and CMV-seropositive. The CDR3 DNA reads TGTGCCAGCCTGGACAGGGTCTCGCAGTATTTT. Its protein product is CASLDRVSQYF. The variable domain in full, completed from reference TRBV2 and TRBJ2-3, reads EPEVTQTPSHQVTQMGQEVILRCVPISNHLYFYWYRQILGQKVEFLVSFYNNEISEKSEIFDDQFSVERPDGSNFTLKIRSTKLEDSAMYFCASLDRVSQYFGPGTRLTVL.